The 27 T cell receptor beta chains listed next were all sequenced from one sample in a study of regulatory T cells in long-lasting Graves disease. Building the TCR beta libraries relied on iRepertoire HTBI primers, and CDR3 regions underwent Arm-PCR. TCRdb itself ran the multiplex PCR reads through MiXCR, one entry per CDR3 protein. The sample consists of under 450,000 distinct CDR3 sequences, about 16% of them appearing once. Time point described: newly diagnosed GD, antithyroid drugs for less than 3 months. Researchers made the TCR library from RNA that was extracted from PBMCs. The same sample was also studied in work on T cells in Graves' hyperthyroidism and ophthalmopathy.

The sample here was peripheral blood mononuclear cells (PBMCs), taken at new diagnosis, from a patient treated with antithyroid drugs. The receptors stem from a woman younger than 30 with Graves disease.

This clonotype was seen many times. The genes are TRBV28 and TRBJ1-2; tentatively, D is TRBD1 (6 bases). The V end was cut by 11 bases, the J end by 9 bases, with 19 bases between. Per germline, CDR1 MDHEN and CDR2 SYDVKM. The CDR3 is 12 residues long. Written as DNA, the CDR3 is TGTGCCGCAAGTTGGCCTCAGGGGAGCTACACCTTC. It is translated as CAASWPQGSYTF.

This clonotype was counted a few times. The V gene is TRBV6-1, the J gene TRBJ1-3; D gene uncertain. This CDR3 has 14 residues. Trimming cost V 6 bases and J 0 bases, with 9 bases left between them. CDR1 is MNHNS and CDR2 is SASEGT in the germline V gene. The DNA for the CDR3 is TGTGCCAGCAGCACGGATTACTCTGGAAACACCATATATTTT. Translated: CASSTDYSGNTIYF.

Ten or more counts support this clonotype. V usage is TRBV29-1 and J usage is TRBJ2-5, with D perhaps given as TRBD1 or TRBD2 (5 bases each). This CDR3 has 17 residues. The germline CDR1 and CDR2 sequences are SQVTM and ANQGSEA. V shed 0 bases and J shed 5 bases, with 22 bases lying between them. CDR3 in DNA: TGCAGCGTTGAAGATCAGGGAAAAGCGGTGGCCGGGGAGACCCAGTACTTC. Its translation is CSVEDQGKAVAGETQYF.

The chain links TRBV9 to TRBJ2-1; D perhaps matches TRBD2 (5 bases). Germline V CDR1 and CDR2: SGDLS, YYNGEE. This CDR3 has 15 residues. Trimming shortened V by 0 bases and J by 5 bases, and 12 bases separated the two germline ends. The CDR3 DNA reads as TGTGCCAGCAGCGTAGAAAGATTCGGGAACAATGAGCAGTTCTTC. This encodes CASSVERFGNNEQFF.

This clonotype appeared many times. This chain uses TRBV6-2 or TRBV6-3 with TRBJ2-2; D gene uncertain. The CDR3 runs to 13 residues. V shed 7 bases and J shed 6 bases, with 12 bases lying between them. Germline CDR1 is MNHEY and CDR2 is SVGEGT. The CDR3 nucleotides read TGTGCCAGCATCAACAATTATCCCGGGGAGCTGTTTTTT. Its translation is CASINNYPGELFF.

Comment on this clonotype: The germline gene is not matched at one end of the junction; a read error may be the cause. The chain couples TRBV4-1 to TRBJ2-1; 12 bases fit TRBD2. Germline V gives CDR1 MGHRA, CDR2 YSYEKL. CDR3 size: 16 residues. CDR3 coding DNA: TGCGCCAGCAGCCAAGGGGGAGGCGCTAGCGGGGGGGTCCGGATCTTC. Encoded protein: CASSQGGGASGGVRIF.

This clonotype has a count of ten or more. The genes are TRBV7-9 and TRBJ2-3; 10 nucleotides match TRBD2. Per germline, CDR1 SEHNR and CDR2 FQNEAQ (reference sequence). V shed 1 base and J 2 bases; nucleotides not matched to a gene: 6. This CDR3 spans 17 amino acids. In DNA, the CDR3 is TGTGCCAGCAGCTTAGAGGGGACTAGCGTCTACACAGATACGCAGTATTTT. Translation: CASSLEGTSVYTDTQYF.

Only a few counts were recorded for this clonotype. The rearrangement links TRBV9 to TRBJ2-5, with unresolved D. The CDR3 runs to 17 residues. The V end was cut by 0 bases, the J end by 1 base, with 16 bases between. CDR1 is SGDLS, CDR2 YYNGEE, per germline. CDR3 loop: CASSVGGFGSIQETQYF. The DNA for the CDR3 is TGTGCCAGCAGCGTAGGAGGTTTCGGCAGCATCCAAGAGACCCAGTACTTC.

This clonotype was seen only a few times. A single base is all that separates this from a far larger clone, so a read error is likely. The chain combines TRBV14 with TRBJ2-1; TRBD2 aligns across 10 bases. CDR1 and CDR2 (germline): SGHDN, FVKESK. This CDR3 contains 16 residues. The CDR3 DNA reads TGTGCCAGCAGCCAAGGGACTAGCGGATTCTACAATGGGCAGTTCTTC. Protein: CASSQGTSGFYNGQFF.

In its sample, this clonotype was seen many times. The chain recombines TRBV10-3 with TRBJ2-2; D perhaps matches TRBD1 (5 bases). V lost 4 bases, J lost 5 bases, and 14 bases lay in between. Germline V gene sequence: CDR1 ENHRY, CDR2 SYGVKD. This CDR3 comprises 15 residues. Here the CDR3 DNA reads TGTGCCATCAGTGGGCAGGGTGGGATGACCGGGGAGCTGTTTTTT. Encoded protein: CAISGQGGMTGELFF.

This clonotype was counted at least ten times. The chain has TRBV7-6 and TRBJ1-2, with 7 bases identical to TRBD1. Germline V lookup: CDR1 SGHVS, CDR2 FNYEAQ. After removal of 4 bases from V and 6 bases from J, the junction contained 8 bases not matched to a gene. The CDR3 has 14 amino acids. The CDR3 protein is CASSSRQGLHGYTF. CDR3 in DNA: TGTGCCAGCAGCTCGAGACAGGGTTTGCATGGCTACACCTTC.

This clonotype was counted only a few times. The genes are TRBV30 and TRBJ2-7, with a tentative D call TRBD2 (5 bases). V lost 0 bases to trimming and J lost 2 bases, with 11 bases between them. CDR1 and CDR2 (germline): GTSNPN, SVGIG (reference sequence). The CDR3 length is 14 residues. The CDR3, as DNA: TGTGCCTGGAGTGTATCGTGGGAGACCTACGAGCAGTACTTC. Its translation: CAWSVSWETYEQYF.

This clonotype was picked up many times. The rearrangement uses TRBV3-1 and TRBJ1-5; no firm D call. The CDR3 loop spans 15 amino acids. V was trimmed by 3 bases and J by 4 bases, leaving 13 bases between them. Germline CDR1 reads LGHDT; CDR2 reads YNNKEL (reference sequence). CDR3 residues: CASSQGSRGNQPQHF. The CDR3 nucleotides read TGTGCCAGCAGCCAGGGTTCCCGGGGTAATCAGCCCCAGCATTTT.

This clonotype was found many times. The V gene is TRBV20-1, the J gene TRBJ1-5; no reliable D call. Germline V gene lookup returns CDR1 DFQATT and CDR2 SNEGSKA (reference sequence). V was clipped by 3 bases and J by 0 bases, with 9 bases between them. CDR3 length: 14 residues. The CDR3 here is CSASAGNSNQPQHF. As DNA, the CDR3 is TGCAGTGCTAGTGCCGGAAATAGCAATCAGCCCCAGCATTTT.

This clonotype showed up just once. A much larger clonotype is one base distant, so this may be a read error. The chain combines TRBV6-1 with TRBJ2-1; the match to TRBD1 covers 10 bases. This CDR3 is 14 amino acids long. Germline CDR1 MNHNS, CDR2 SASEGT. CDR3 in amino acids: CVSAMGQGNNEQFF. The CDR3 nucleotides read TGTGTCAGTGCAATGGGACAGGGGAACAATGAGCAGTTCTTC.

This clonotype turned up a few times. This rearrangement joins TRBV27 to TRBJ1-3; D unresolved. Germline CDR1 is MNHEY and CDR2 is SMNVEV (reference sequence). This CDR3 has 13 residues. The V and J ends lost 5 bases and 3 bases respectively, with 8 bases between them. CDR3 bases: TGTGCCAGCAGTACGAGTTATGGAAACACCATATATTTT. Translating it yields CASSTSYGNTIYF.

This clonotype was counted ten times or more. This chain connects TRBV30 to TRBJ2-3; 7 bases match TRBD2. Per the germline V gene, CDR1 is GTSNPN and CDR2 is SVGIG (reference sequence). V lost 3 bases, J lost 2 bases, and 8 bases stayed unmatched. The CDR3 totals 15 residues. The CDR3 region has the DNA TGTGCCTGGAGCGCCCGGACTAGACCCACAGATACGCAGTATTTT. Translated: CAWSARTRPTDTQYF.

This clonotype appeared many times. CDR3 residues: CSANRGNTEAFF. CDR3 DNA sequence: TGCAGTGCTAACAGGGGGAACACTGAAGCTTTCTTT. The chain joins TRBV20-1 to TRBJ1-1; 7 bases map to TRBD1. J lost 1 base, V lost 4 bases, and 0 bases had no gene match. Germline CDR1 DFQATT, CDR2 SNEGSKA (reference sequence). This CDR3 is 12 amino acids long.

The rearrangement joins TRBV3-1 to TRBJ2-1, with D perhaps matching TRBD1 or TRBD2 (6 bases each). The V end was cut by 5 bases, the J end by 0 bases, with 20 bases between. The CDR3 covers 18 residues. CDR1 and CDR2 (germline): LGHDT, YNNKEL (reference sequence). The CDR3 nucleotides are TGTGCCAGCAGCGTAGGGGGGTCCGGCGGTAGCTCCTACAATGAGCAGTTCTTC. Translated: CASSVGGSGGSSYNEQFF.

This clonotype was seen repeatedly, ten times or more. The V and J genes are TRBV2 and TRBJ2-7; D uncertain. Germline assignment: CDR1 SNHLY and CDR2 FYNNEI. V shed 7 bases and J shed 2 bases, with 9 bases lying between them. The CDR3 runs to 12 residues. The CDR3 protein is CASKIKTYEQYF. The CDR3 bases are TGTGCCAGCAAGATTAAAACCTACGAGCAGTACTTC.

The chain carries TRBV30 and TRBJ1-6, with 8 nucleotides matching TRBD1. The V segment lost 3 bases and the J segment 4 bases; nucleotides outside the gene matches: 8. The CDR3 sequence is 16 residues long. Germline V lookup: CDR1 GTSNPN, CDR2 SVGIG (reference sequence). CDR3 in amino acids: CAWRTTGALYNSPLHF. Here the CDR3 DNA reads TGTGCCTGGAGAACGACAGGGGCGCTTTATAATTCACCCCTCCACTTT.

This chain joins TRBV29-1 and TRBJ2-1; TRBD2 aligns across 11 bases. The germline V gene encodes CDR1 SQVTM and CDR2 ANQGSEA. This CDR3 contains 12 residues. V shed 7 bases, J shed 9 bases, and the junction held 5 bases outside the gene matches. The CDR3 region has the DNA TGCAGCGCGAAGACTAGCGGGATTGAGCAGTTCTTC. It yields the protein CSAKTSGIEQFF.

This sequence joins TRBV5-1 and TRBJ1-3; unclear D gene. The CDR3 covers 15 residues. Germline CDR1 SGHRS, CDR2 YFSETQ. Trimming stripped 0 bases from V and 2 bases from J, with 9 bases between. CDR3 bases: TGCGCCAGCAGCTTGGGGGCCGCCGCTGGAAACACCATATATTTT. Its protein product is CASSLGAAAGNTIYF.

This clonotype was seen at least ten times. The chain couples TRBV2 to TRBJ1-5; no reliable D call. Germline CDR1 reads SNHLY; CDR2 reads FYNNEI. The ends were cut back, 4 bases at V and 0 bases at J, with 16 bases in the middle. There are 17 residues in the CDR3. CDR3 loop: CASSGWVRQDSNQPQHF. The CDR3 DNA reads as TGTGCCAGCAGTGGCTGGGTTCGGCAAGATAGCAATCAGCCCCAGCATTTT.

The gene calls are TRBV20-1 and TRBJ2-7; 11 nucleotides match TRBD2. V was pared by 0 bases and J by 4 bases, with 2 bases of the junction left unmatched. The CDR3 totals 14 residues. Germline-derived CDR1 and CDR2 are DFQATT and SNEGSKA (reference sequence). In DNA, the CDR3 is TGCAGTGCTAGAGATGTAGCGGGGGGGTACGAGCAGTACTTC. Encoded protein: CSARDVAGGYEQYF.

Many counts were recorded for this clonotype. The chain employs TRBV3-1 and TRBJ2-5, with 7 bases fitting TRBD2. This CDR3 has 16 amino acids. Germline CDR1 LGHDT, CDR2 YNNKEL (reference sequence). J lost 5 bases, V lost 1 base, and 10 bases had no gene match. Written as DNA, the CDR3 is TGTGCCAGCAGCCAAGCAGGCGGGAGAGTTGGGGAGACCCAGTACTTC. This codes for CASSQAGGRVGETQYF.

This clonotype was seen ten or more times. This chain joins TRBV18 and TRBJ2-7; the match to TRBD2 covers 8 bases. This CDR3 contains 15 residues. V dropped 3 bases and J dropped 3; count of bases not matched to a gene: 7. From germline, CDR1 is KGHSH and CDR2 LQKENI. The CDR3 DNA follows: TGTGCCAGCTCACCCCCGATTAGCGGGGTCTACGAGCAGTACTTC. It encodes CASSPPISGVYEQYF.